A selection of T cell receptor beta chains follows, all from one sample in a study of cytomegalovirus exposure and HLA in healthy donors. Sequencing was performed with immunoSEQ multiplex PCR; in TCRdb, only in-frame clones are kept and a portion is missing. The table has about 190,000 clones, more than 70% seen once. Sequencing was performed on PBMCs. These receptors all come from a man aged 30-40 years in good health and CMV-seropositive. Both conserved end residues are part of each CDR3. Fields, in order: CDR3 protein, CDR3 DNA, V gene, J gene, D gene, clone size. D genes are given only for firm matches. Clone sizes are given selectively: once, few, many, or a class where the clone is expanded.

cdr3_aa: CASSISADPYNEQFF
cdr3_nt: TGTGCCAGTAGTATCTCAGCGGACCCCTACAATGAGCAGTTCTTC
v_call: TRBV19
j_call: TRBJ2-1
d_call: NA
clone_size: few

cdr3_aa: CASSFSLPGLGRGYTF
cdr3_nt: TGTGCCAGCAGCTTTTCTCTCCCAGGTTTGGGCAGGGGCTACACCTTC
v_call: TRBV7-2
j_call: TRBJ1-2
d_call: NA
clone_size: NA

cdr3_aa: CANIARTSGDNEQFF
cdr3_nt: TGCGCCAACATAGCCCGGACTAGCGGGGACAATGAGCAGTTCTTC
v_call: TRBV10-1
j_call: TRBJ2-1
d_call: TRBD2
clone_size: NA

cdr3_aa: CASSLANNEQFF
cdr3_nt: TGTGCCAGCAGCCTGGCAAACAATGAGCAGTTCTTC
v_call: TRBV7-9
j_call: TRBJ2-1
d_call: NA
clone_size: few

cdr3_aa: CASSYSPLAGANEQYF
cdr3_nt: TGTGCCAGCAGTTACTCTCCACTAGCGGGAGCGAACGAGCAGTACTTC
v_call: TRBV6-5
j_call: TRBJ2-7
d_call: TRBD2
clone_size: NA

cdr3_aa: CAIEGGANVLTF
cdr3_nt: TGTGCCATCGAGGGTGGGGCCAACGTCCTGACTTTC
v_call: TRBV10-3
j_call: TRBJ2-6
d_call: NA
clone_size: NA

cdr3_aa: CATSRRVSETQYF
cdr3_nt: TGTGCCACCAGCAGGAGGGTATCGGAGACCCAGTACTTC
v_call: TRBV15
j_call: TRBJ2-5
d_call: NA
clone_size: NA

cdr3_aa: CASIHRLATYNEQFF
cdr3_nt: TGTGCCAGCATCCATCGACTAGCGACCTACAATGAGCAGTTCTTC
v_call: TRBV7-9
j_call: TRBJ2-1
d_call: TRBD2
clone_size: once

cdr3_aa: CAISGSDRTSGYTF
cdr3_nt: TGTGCCATCAGTGGTTCGGACAGGACATCTGGCTACACCTTC
v_call: TRBV10-3
j_call: TRBJ1-2
d_call: TRBD1
clone_size: once

cdr3_aa: CSVFDSLTYEQYF
cdr3_nt: TGCAGCGTTTTTGACAGCCTGACCTACGAGCAGTACTTC
v_call: TRBV29-1
j_call: TRBJ2-7
d_call: NA
clone_size: NA

cdr3_aa: CASSLDRVSYEQYF
cdr3_nt: TGTGCCAGCAGTTTGGACAGGGTAAGCTACGAGCAGTACTTC
v_call: TRBV28
j_call: TRBJ2-7
d_call: TRBD1
clone_size: NA

cdr3_aa: CSALGGYPF
cdr3_nt: TGCAGTGCCCTAGGGGGTTACCCCTTT
v_call: TRBV20-1
j_call: TRBJ1-1
d_call: NA
clone_size: NA

cdr3_aa: CASSAKVEGGSGYTF
cdr3_nt: TGTGCCAGCTCAGCGAAGGTGGAGGGAGGCTCTGGCTACACCTTC
v_call: TRBV18
j_call: TRBJ1-2
d_call: NA
clone_size: NA

cdr3_aa: CASSYTTSGRGNEQFF
cdr3_nt: TGTGCCAGCAGTTACACGACTAGCGGGAGGGGGAATGAGCAGTTCTTC
v_call: TRBV6-6
j_call: TRBJ2-1
d_call: TRBD2
clone_size: NA

cdr3_aa: CASSSRLAADTQYF
cdr3_nt: TGTGCCAGCAGCTCTCGACTAGCCGCAGATACGCAGTATTTT
v_call: TRBV9
j_call: TRBJ2-3
d_call: TRBD2
clone_size: NA

cdr3_aa: CASSFQTSGRDEQYF
cdr3_nt: TGTGCCAGCAGCTTCCAGACTAGCGGGAGGGACGAGCAGTACTTC
v_call: TRBV7-8
j_call: TRBJ2-7
d_call: TRBD2
clone_size: once

cdr3_aa: CASSLGLAGVYETQYF
cdr3_nt: TGCGCCAGCAGCTTAGGACTAGCGGGAGTGTACGAGACCCAGTACTTC
v_call: TRBV5-1
j_call: TRBJ2-5
d_call: TRBD2
clone_size: once

cdr3_aa: CASSSSLQGMSGYTF
cdr3_nt: TGTGCCAGCAGCTCATCCCTACAGGGGATGAGTGGCTACACCTTC
v_call: TRBV5-4
j_call: TRBJ1-2
d_call: TRBD1
clone_size: NA

cdr3_aa: CASRRGQGYEQYF
cdr3_nt: TGTGCCAGCAGGAGGGGACAGGGCTACGAGCAGTACTTC
v_call: TRBV6-6
j_call: TRBJ2-7
d_call: TRBD1
clone_size: few

cdr3_aa: CAISSRGVGYGYTF
cdr3_nt: TGTGCCATCAGCTCTCGGGGGGTTGGGTATGGCTACACCTTC
v_call: TRBV10-3
j_call: TRBJ1-2
d_call: NA
clone_size: NA

cdr3_aa: CASSLGAGTTYEQYF
cdr3_nt: TGTGCCAGCAGTTTGGGGGCCGGGACCACTTACGAGCAGTACTTC
v_call: TRBV27
j_call: TRBJ2-7
d_call: NA
clone_size: few

cdr3_aa: CASSVRGQRGNQPQHF
cdr3_nt: TGTGCCAGCAGTGTCCGAGGGCAGAGGGGCAATCAGCCCCAGCATTTT
v_call: TRBV2
j_call: TRBJ1-5
d_call: NA
clone_size: NA

cdr3_aa: CASSLFRVSGWGEQYF
cdr3_nt: TGTGCCAGCAGCTTATTCAGGGTTTCTGGGTGGGGCGAGCAGTACTTC
v_call: TRBV7-9
j_call: TRBJ2-7
d_call: NA
clone_size: NA

cdr3_aa: CASSFSSGHEQFF
cdr3_nt: TGCGCCAGCAGCTTTTCTAGCGGACATGAGCAGTTCTTC
v_call: TRBV5-1
j_call: TRBJ2-1
d_call: TRBD2
clone_size: NA

cdr3_aa: CASSTPSGLADYNEQFF
cdr3_nt: TGTGCCAGTAGTACCCCGTCCGGACTAGCGGATTACAATGAGCAGTTCTTC
v_call: TRBV19
j_call: TRBJ2-1
d_call: TRBD2
clone_size: NA

cdr3_aa: CASSPLGQGFGYTF
cdr3_nt: TGTGCCAGTAGTCCGCTCGGACAGGGGTTTGGCTACACCTTC
v_call: TRBV19
j_call: TRBJ1-2
d_call: TRBD1
clone_size: NA

cdr3_aa: CASSQEGTGMNNYGYTF
cdr3_nt: TGTGCCAGCAGCCAAGAGGGGACAGGGATGAATAACTATGGCTACACCTTC
v_call: TRBV4-2
j_call: TRBJ1-2
d_call: TRBD1
clone_size: NA

cdr3_aa: CASTPGQGDYGYTF
cdr3_nt: TGTGCCAGCACGCCGGGACAGGGGGACTATGGCTACACCTTC
v_call: TRBV9
j_call: TRBJ1-2
d_call: TRBD1
clone_size: NA

cdr3_aa: CASSPGTGAGNTIYF
cdr3_nt: TGTGCCAGCTCACCCGGGACAGGGGCTGGAAACACCATATATTTT
v_call: TRBV18
j_call: TRBJ1-3
d_call: TRBD1
clone_size: NA

cdr3_aa: CASSAGRNTEAFF
cdr3_nt: TGTGCCAGCAGCGCTGGGAGGAACACTGAAGCTTTCTTT
v_call: TRBV27
j_call: TRBJ1-1
d_call: NA
clone_size: NA

cdr3_aa: CASSFGINTEAFF
cdr3_nt: TGTGCCAGCAGCTTCGGGATCAACACTGAAGCTTTCTTT
v_call: TRBV7-9
j_call: TRBJ1-1
d_call: NA
clone_size: NA

cdr3_aa: CASSEAGRNTEAFF
cdr3_nt: TGTGCCAGCAGTGAAGCCGGGAGAAACACTGAAGCTTTCTTT
v_call: TRBV2
j_call: TRBJ1-1
d_call: NA
clone_size: NA

cdr3_aa: CASSPGTGGRGYTF
cdr3_nt: TGTGCCAGCAGCCCAGGGACAGGGGGTAGGGGCTACACCTTC
v_call: TRBV7-9
j_call: TRBJ1-2
d_call: TRBD1
clone_size: NA

cdr3_aa: CASSTPGQLDTQYF
cdr3_nt: TGTGCCAGCAGCACCCCTGGACAGTTAGATACGCAGTATTTT
v_call: TRBV7-3
j_call: TRBJ2-3
d_call: NA
clone_size: once

cdr3_aa: CASAGQGQSGANVLTF
cdr3_nt: TGTGCCAGCGCGGGACAGGGGCAATCTGGGGCCAACGTCCTGACTTTC
v_call: TRBV27
j_call: TRBJ2-6
d_call: TRBD1
clone_size: NA

cdr3_aa: CASSLAEGQSYEQYF
cdr3_nt: TGTGCCAGCAGCTTAGCGGAGGGACAGTCCTACGAGCAGTACTTC
v_call: TRBV7-6
j_call: TRBJ2-7
d_call: NA
clone_size: once

cdr3_aa: CASSHPGEQYF
cdr3_nt: TGCGCCAGCAGTCATCCAGGGGAGCAGTACTTC
v_call: TRBV23-1
j_call: TRBJ2-7
d_call: NA
clone_size: NA

cdr3_aa: CASGTGSNTGELFF
cdr3_nt: TGTGCTAGTGGAACCGGGTCGAACACCGGGGAGCTGTTTTTT
v_call: TRBV12-5
j_call: TRBJ2-2
d_call: NA
clone_size: NA

cdr3_aa: CASSSRTSGSGETQYF
cdr3_nt: TGTGCCAGCAGCTCTCGGACTAGCGGGAGTGGGGAGACCCAGTACTTC
v_call: TRBV13
j_call: TRBJ2-5
d_call: TRBD2
clone_size: NA

cdr3_aa: CATSPEGTGGEKLFF
cdr3_nt: TGTGCCACCAGCCCTGAAGGAACCGGCGGAGAAAAACTGTTTTTT
v_call: TRBV15
j_call: TRBJ1-4
d_call: NA
clone_size: NA

cdr3_aa: CAIRTSASSYEQYF
cdr3_nt: TGTGCCATCAGGACTAGCGCAAGCTCCTACGAGCAGTACTTC
v_call: TRBV10-3
j_call: TRBJ2-7
d_call: TRBD2
clone_size: NA

cdr3_aa: CAISGDRASNQPQHF
cdr3_nt: TGTGCCATCAGTGGTGACAGGGCAAGCAATCAGCCCCAGCATTTT
v_call: TRBV10-3
j_call: TRBJ1-5
d_call: TRBD1
clone_size: few

cdr3_aa: CAISHSTGMANEQFF
cdr3_nt: TGTGCCATCAGCCACTCGACAGGGATGGCGAATGAGCAGTTCTTC
v_call: TRBV10-3
j_call: TRBJ2-1
d_call: TRBD1
clone_size: few

cdr3_aa: CASSQLGQGVIQYF
cdr3_nt: TGTGCCAGCAGCCAACTAGGACAGGGGGTCATTCAGTACTTC
v_call: TRBV4-2
j_call: TRBJ2-4
d_call: TRBD1
clone_size: NA

cdr3_aa: CASSPMLGGGAYNEQFF
cdr3_nt: TGTGCCAGCAGCCCGATGTTGGGGGGGGGCGCCTACAATGAGCAGTTCTTC
v_call: TRBV9
j_call: TRBJ2-1
d_call: NA
clone_size: few

cdr3_aa: CASSLVPGGYGYTF
cdr3_nt: TGTGCCAGCAGCTTAGTTCCAGGGGGCTATGGCTACACCTTC
v_call: TRBV7-2
j_call: TRBJ1-2
d_call: TRBD1
clone_size: NA

cdr3_aa: CASSLRQTLSGNTIYF
cdr3_nt: TGTGCCAGCAGCCTACGACAGACCCTCTCTGGAAACACCATATATTTT
v_call: TRBV7-8
j_call: TRBJ1-3
d_call: NA
clone_size: NA